The sequence of this TCR beta chain was determined in a study of vaccination effects on CD4 cells after COVID-19. Germline-derived CDR1 and CDR2 are SGHRS and YFSETQ. V lost 2 bases and J lost 8; bases outside the gene matches: 6. The CDR3 has 14 residues. Viral peptide pool expansion of antigen-specific CD4+ T cells preceded sequencing in the ViraFEST assay. At the end of 9 to 11 days of culture, CD4+ T cells were isolated. It was two doses of either the BNT162b2 or mRNA-1273 vaccine that participants received. Days 3 and 7 saw half the medium replaced with IL-2 medium. Remarks on this clone: The antigen is undetermined.

The method was immunoSEQ multiplex PCR; TCRdb's version includes in-frame clones alone and lacks a portion of them. Of approximately 65,000 clones listed, around 74% were seen once; the top ten hold 1.5% to 1.9%. J is TRBJ2-1 and V is TRBV5-1; 8 nucleotides agree with TRBD1. The receptor's source is a human donor who received a COVID-19 vaccine. Sample: CD4+ T cells from PBMCs cultured with HCoV-229E spike peptides, taken after COVID-19 vaccination. CDR3 protein: CASSFQGAVDEQFF. CDR3 DNA sequence: TGCGCCAGCAGCTTCCAGGGGGCTGTGGATGAGCAGTTCTTC.